A selection of T cell receptor beta chains follows, all from one sample in a study of cytomegalovirus exposure and HLA in healthy donors. Method: immunoSEQ multiplex PCR; TCRdb's copy keeps in-frame clones and lacks some. The data show 80,000 to 100,000 clones, with 55% to 75% seen just once and over 2% held by the top ten. Sequenced input: PBMCs. The receptors stem from a man aged 50 to 59 in good health and CMV-seronegative. CDR3s include the opening cysteine and the closing phenylalanine or tryptophan. The order of the fields is J gene, V gene, D gene, CDR3 length, clone size, CDR3 protein, CDR3 DNA. D genes are given only for firm matches. Only part of the rows carry a size: once, few, many, or a class if the clone is expanded.

TRBJ1-5,TRBV28,-,17,once,CASSSSRTFWGGQPQHF,TGTGCCAGCAGTTCCTCGCGGACCTTTTGGGGGGGTCAGCCCCAGCATTTT
TRBJ2-7,TRBV10-3,TRBD1,14,few,CAISRDRASYEQYF,TGTGCCATCAGCCGGGACAGGGCTTCCTACGAGCAGTACTTC
TRBJ1-2,TRBV18,-,15,few,CASSPAGLIGYGYTF,TGTGCCAGCTCACCCGCAGGGTTAATAGGCTATGGCTACACCTTC
TRBJ2-7,TRBV27,TRBD2,16,-,CASSLLGTSKSYEQYF,TGTGCCAGCAGTTTGCTCGGGACTAGCAAGTCGTACGAGCAGTACTTC
TRBJ2-2,TRBV6-1,TRBD1,14,-,CASLTGINTGELFF,TGTGCCAGCCTGACAGGGATAAACACCGGGGAGCTGTTTTTT
TRBJ2-7,TRBV5-4,-,13,-,CASSLDVNREQYF,TGTGCCAGCAGCTTGGACGTGAACAGGGAGCAGTACTTC
TRBJ1-4,TRBV14,-,14,-,CASSQRGSNEKLFF,TGTGCCAGCAGCCAAAGGGGTTCTAATGAAAAACTGTTTTTT
TRBJ2-1,TRBV28,TRBD2,15,-,CASSSGLAGDNEQFF,TGTGCCAGCAGTTCTGGACTAGCGGGAGACAATGAGCAGTTCTTC
TRBJ1-6,TRBV7-8,-,15,-,CASSQNQDRVSPLHF,TGTGCCAGCAGCCAAAACCAAGATCGGGTTTCACCCCTCCACTTT
TRBJ2-7,TRBV6-6,TRBD1,13,-,CASSWDRSYEQYF,TGTGCCAGCAGCTGGGACAGGTCCTACGAGCAGTACTTC
TRBJ2-7,TRBV5-1,TRBD1,16,-,CASSLGQGFAFYEQYF,TGCGCCAGCAGCTTGGGACAGGGGTTTGCTTTCTACGAGCAGTACTTC
TRBJ2-1,TRBV4-1,TRBD2,14,-,CASSPDRTSVEQFF,TGCGCCAGCAGCCCTGATAGGACTAGCGTAGAGCAGTTCTTC
TRBJ2-1,TRBV10-1,TRBD2,15,few,CASSGQAGGHNEQFF,TGCGCCAGCAGTGGTCAAGCGGGGGGGCACAATGAGCAGTTCTTC
TRBJ2-7,TRBV28,-,13,few,CASSLGPASEQYF,TGTGCCAGCAGTTTAGGGCCGGCGTCCGAGCAGTACTTC
TRBJ1-5,TRBV19,-,13,-,CASTNRANQPQHF,TGTGCCAGTACCAACAGGGCTAATCAGCCCCAGCATTTT
TRBJ2-1,TRBV7-2,TRBD2,15,-,CASSTGGASYNEQFF,TGTGCCAGCAGTACGGGGGGGGCCTCCTACAATGAGCAGTTCTTC
TRBJ2-7,TRBV10-1,TRBD1,15,-,CASSATGTGPYEQYF,TGCGCCAGCAGTGCCACCGGGACAGGGCCCTACGAGCAGTACTTC
TRBJ2-3,TRBV19,-,15,-,CASSRRLEWTDTQYF,TGTGCCAGTAGTAGACGTCTAGAGTGGACAGATACGCAGTATTTT
TRBJ2-7,TRBV2,-,13,-,CASSGTPSYEQYF,TGTGCCAGCAGCGGGACACCTTCCTACGAGCAGTACTTC
TRBJ1-4,TRBV18,TRBD1,17,-,CASSPTAFRGLDEKLFF,TGTGCCAGCTCACCCACAGCGTTTAGGGGGCTCGATGAAAAACTGTTTTTT
TRBJ1-2,TRBV28,TRBD1,15,-,CASISSTGGWWGYTF,TGTGCCAGCATTTCATCAACAGGGGGATGGTGGGGCTACACCTTC
TRBJ2-1,TRBV15,TRBD2,16,-,CATSRGGRGSYNEQFF,TGTGCCACCAGCCGGGGGGGCAGGGGCTCCTACAATGAGCAGTTCTTC
TRBJ2-2,TRBV6-6,TRBD1,15,-,CASSQDRVLFGELFF,TGTGCCAGCAGCCAGGACAGGGTTTTATTCGGGGAGCTGTTTTTT
TRBJ2-1,TRBV5-1,-,16,-,CASSLAEAPLSNEQFF,TGCGCCAGCAGCTTGGCCGAGGCTCCGCTGTCCAATGAGCAGTTCTTC
TRBJ1-2,TRBV30,-,12,-,CAWRGSGSGYTF,TGTGCCTGGAGGGGGAGCGGGAGTGGCTACACCTTC
TRBJ2-3,TRBV9,TRBD2,16,-,CASSGGLAGATDTQYF,TGTGCCAGCAGCGGGGGACTAGCGGGGGCCACAGATACGCAGTATTTT
TRBJ1-5,TRBV5-8,-,17,-,CASSLQGGRASNQPQHF,TGTGCCAGCAGCCTCCAAGGGGGGAGGGCTAGCAATCAGCCCCAGCATTTT
TRBJ1-6,TRBV7-2,-,16,few,CASRSVGSSYNSPLHF,TGTGCCAGCAGGTCCGTTGGGAGCTCCTATAATTCACCCCTCCACTTT
TRBJ2-2,TRBV19,TRBD2,15,-,CASSIRDYNTGELFF,TGTGCCAGTAGTATCCGGGACTATAACACCGGGGAGCTGTTTTTT
TRBJ2-1,TRBV11-3,-,13,-,CASSWDFYNEQFF,TGTGCCAGCAGCTGGGACTTCTACAATGAGCAGTTCTTC
TRBJ1-2,TRBV5-6,-,15,-,CASSLGGTGDYGYTF,TGTGCCAGCAGCTTGGGGGGAACAGGAGACTATGGCTACACCTTC
TRBJ1-2,TRBV4-1,TRBD1,15,few,CASSQGTGAGYGYTF,TGCGCCAGCAGCCAAGGGACAGGGGCTGGCTATGGCTACACCTTC
TRBJ1-1,TRBV5-1,-,15,-,CASSLAEAYNTEAFF,TGCGCCAGCAGCTTGGCAGAGGCTTACAACACTGAAGCTTTCTTT